What follows is one T cell receptor (beta chain) and its context. With 3 bases clipped from V and 4 bases from J, the junction kept 2 bases outside the gene matches. The CDR3 contains 15 residues. Germline values: CDR1 SGHAT, CDR2 FQNNGV. The sample is drawn from a study of OX40 agonist ivuxolimab in advanced cancers. Study-level information: Every 2 weeks, patients received ivuxolimab intravenously, dosed at 0.01 to 10 mg/kg. Among those enrolled, mean age was about 63 years (range roughly 20 to 80) and about 82% were male.

Autoimmune disease history or systemic immunosuppression barred patients. Collection of blood occurred at baseline, at cycle 4 day 1, and at cycle 7 day 1. The protocol was immunoSEQ multiplex PCR, while the TCRdb copy is restricted to in-frame clones and leaves out a portion. The sample contains tens of thousands of clones, more than 85% of which appear only once. This receptor was identified in an adult with an advanced solid tumor such as melanoma, head and neck, liver or kidney cancer. This specimen was CD4+ or CD8+ T cells sorted from blood, taken in a trial of the OX40 agonist ivuxolimab. The rearrangement uses TRBV11-2 and TRBJ2-2; the match to TRBD2 covers 10 bases. The CDR3 sequence is CASSFLAGVTGELFF. CDR3 DNA sequence: TGTGCCAGCAGCTTTCTAGCGGGGGTCACCGGGGAGCTGTTTTTT.